This T cell receptor (beta chain) was captured by sequencing in a study of cytomegalovirus exposure and HLA in healthy donors. Study as a whole: A previous analysis identified around 120 million unique TCR beta sequences derived from 180 million or so T cells. Study-level points and caveats: A later analysis showed TCR association rates differing by HLA locus, peaking at DRB1 and lowest at HLA-C. A classifier reportedly called cytomegalovirus status with high sensitivity and specificity.

In regard to this clone: Its antigen is not known.

Trimming took 0 bases from V and 5 from J, leaving 10 bases between them. Germline CDR1 is SGDLS and CDR2 is YYNGEE. The CDR3 is 14 amino acids. PCR employed 60 Vbeta and 13 Jbeta primers. Profiled with immunoSEQ multiplex PCR; TCRdb holds only in-frame clones, not every one. The listing records around 100,000 clones. The chain carries TRBV9 and TRBJ2-3; tentatively, D is TRBD2 (5 bases). The sequence came from a man younger than 45 in good health and CMV-seronegative. Sample: PBMCs. The CDR3 nucleotides are TGTGCCAGCAGCGTAGCACTAGACGGAGATACGCAGTATTTT. It yields the protein CASSVALDGDTQYF.